Listed here is a single T cell receptor (beta chain). What it binds is not known. This entry comes from a study of graft-versus-host responses after intestinal transplantation. For the study at large: Tacrolimus and steroids were given for around three years to all recipients after anti-thymocyte globulin induction.

Study-level findings and limits: Peak levels of circulating GvH clones tracked with early post-transplant HvG declines. Subjects displaying graft-donor T cell macrochimerism possessed elevated graft-versus-host to host-versus-graft clonal ratios inside allografts.

Data came from immunoSEQ multiplex PCR; TCRdb stores just in-frame clones and leaves some out. The sample carries about 30,000 clones, approximately 90% recorded once. Germline assignment: CDR1 MGHRA and CDR2 YSYEKL. The CDR3 totals 16 residues. J lost 4 bases, V lost 1 base, and 2 bases had no gene match. The rearrangement links TRBV4-1 to TRBJ2-2; 11 bases are shared with TRBD2. The sequence came from a human patient who received an intestinal transplant, so some T cells may come from the graft donor. The source was PBMCs, collected 450 to 460 days after intestinal transplantation. CDR3 nucleotides: TGCGCCAGCAGCCAAGTAACTAGCGGGAGCACCGGGGAGCTGTTTTTT. Translating gives CASSQVTSGSTGELFF.